These 18 T cell receptor beta chains were all obtained from the same sample, sequenced in a study of early T cells in non-severe SARS-CoV-2 infection (TCRdb year 2021). The library was generated by 5' RACE. The reads were generated on a NextSeq 500. TCRdb passed the public sequencing reads through fastp at Q25 and MiXCR, retaining productive beta sequences. Merged by CDR3 protein, the rows form single entries marked with the most common genes and DNA. This sample is represented by approximately 83,000 distinct CDR3 sequences; more than 13% of them were singletons. 10% to 11% of the sample comes from the top ten. What was sequenced was whole blood. These receptors were obtained from an adult who was a healthcare worker with PCR-confirmed SARS-CoV-2 infection or an uninfected control (not recorded which).

This chain connects TRBV2 to TRBJ2-7; no definite D call. Germline values: CDR1 SNHLY, CDR2 FYNNEI. Trimming took 4 bases from V and 7 from J, leaving 8 bases between them. The CDR3 runs to 11 residues. The CDR3 sequence is CASSVLGEQYF. CDR3 nucleotide sequence: TGTGCCAGCAGTGTATTAGGGGAGCAGTACTTC.

This clonotype was seen ten or more times. V is TRBV4-3 and J is TRBJ2-3; 10 bases agree with TRBD2. The CDR3 loop spans 15 amino acids. Germline V lookup: CDR1 LGHNA, CDR2 YSLEER. The junction had 3 bases not matched to a gene; V was cut back by 1 base and J by 5 bases. This CDR3 reads CASSQVAGGGDTQYF. In DNA, the CDR3 is TGCGCCAGCAGCCAAGTAGCGGGGGGCGGAGATACGCAGTATTTT.

In this sample, this clonotype turned up many times. The rearrangement links TRBV5-6 to TRBJ1-1; D uncertain. V shed 4 bases and J shed 4 bases, with 14 bases lying between them. The CDR3 is 14 amino acids. CDR1 SGHDT and CDR2 YYEEEE come from the germline V gene. The DNA of the CDR3 is TGTGCCAGCAGCCCTGAAGGGAGAGGCACTGAAGCTTTCTTT. This translates into CASSPEGRGTEAFF.

This clonotype has at least ten counts. V is TRBV9 and J is TRBJ2-2; D gene ambiguous. Trimming left V 3 bases short and J 6 bases short, with 9 bases between. CDR1 and CDR2 (germline): SGDLS, YYNGEE. The CDR3 totals 13 residues. The CDR3 loop is CASSASLPGELFF. The CDR3 DNA reads as TGTGCCAGCAGCGCTAGTCTTCCCGGGGAGCTGTTTTTT.

The chain uses TRBV4-2 and TRBJ2-1, with TRBD1 identical over 7 bases. The length of the CDR3 is 13 residues. The junction had 1 base not matched to a gene; V was cut back by 4 bases and J by 4 bases. From germline, CDR1 is LGHNA and CDR2 YNFKEQ. The CDR3 sequence is CASSRQGYNEQFF. DNA for the CDR3: TGTGCCAGCAGCCGACAGGGATACAATGAGCAGTTCTTC.

The CDR3: CASSQGDRGVETQYF. The DNA for the CDR3 is TGCGCCAGCAGCCAAGGAGACAGGGGGGTAGAGACCCAGTACTTC. V and J are TRBV4-1 and TRBJ2-5; TRBD1 aligns across 9 bases. The CDR3 extends over 15 amino acids. The germline CDR1 and CDR2 sequences are MGHRA and YSYEKL. J lost 4 bases, V lost 1 base, and 4 bases had no gene match.

This clonotype showed up just once. The rearrangement links TRBV5-1 to TRBJ1-1; D unresolved. This CDR3 contains 15 residues. Germline V gene data show CDR1 as SGHRS and CDR2 as YFSETQ. Between the trimmed V and J ends, which lost 3 bases and 4 bases, there was a span of 16 bases. The CDR3 region has the DNA TGCGCCAGCAGCTCCATGCACCTTTTGGGCACTGAAGCTTTCTTT. Its protein product is CASSSMHLLGTEAFF.

This clonotype was counted between two and nine times. The chain joins TRBV20-1 to TRBJ2-1, with D possibly being TRBD2 (5 bases). Germline V CDR1 and CDR2: DFQATT, SNEGSKA (reference sequence). The V end was cut by 0 bases, the J end by 10 bases, with 13 bases between. This CDR3 region has 13 residues. CDR3 coding DNA: TGCAGTGCTAGAGATGCTAGCCCCGGAGAGCAGTTCTTC. Translated: CSARDASPGEQFF.

This clonotype has a handful of counts. The V call is TRBV4-1, the J call TRBJ1-4; D call uncertain. V shed 1 base and J shed 8 bases, with 8 bases lying between them. The CDR3 is 13 amino acids. Germline lookup yields CDR1 MGHRA and CDR2 YSYEKL. The CDR3 region is CASSQGLVEKLFF. The CDR3 coding sequence is TGCGCCAGCAGCCAAGGACTTGTCGAAAAACTGTTTTTT.

V usage is TRBV7-3 and J usage is TRBJ1-1, with D perhaps matching TRBD1 (6 bases). This CDR3 spans 16 amino acids. The germline CDR1 and CDR2 sequences are SGHTA and FQGTGA. Trimming shortened V by 5 bases and J by 0 bases, and 16 bases separated the two germline ends. The CDR3 DNA follows: TGTGCCAGCAGCAATCAAGGGGGTTCCCTGAACACTGAAGCTTTCTTT. It translates to CASSNQGGSLNTEAFF.

This clonotype appeared many times. The J gene is TRBJ1-1, the V gene TRBV10-1; 7 bases match TRBD1. There are 17 residues in the CDR3. Germline loops: CDR1 WNHNN, CDR2 SYGVQD (reference sequence). The junction had 8 bases not matched to a gene; V was cut back by 0 bases and J by 1 base. CDR3 amino acids: CASSESRQGFWNTEAFF. CDR3 coding DNA: TGCGCCAGCAGTGAGTCGAGACAGGGTTTTTGGAACACTGAAGCTTTCTTT.

This clonotype was counted ten times or more. V usage is TRBV29-1 and J usage is TRBJ2-6; 9 bases fit TRBD1. The CDR3 loop spans 18 amino acids. Germline CDR1 is SQVTM and CDR2 is ANQGSEA. J gave up 0 bases and V 1 base, and 7 bases lay outside the gene matches. CDR3 residues: CSVEGGTGSLSGANVLTF. The DNA for the CDR3 is TGCAGCGTTGAAGGAGGGACAGGGAGTCTCTCTGGGGCCAACGTCCTGACTTTC.

The chain recombines TRBV13 with TRBJ1-1; D uncertain. The CDR3 totals 15 residues. Germline loops: CDR1 PRHDT, CDR2 FYEKMQ (reference sequence). V was trimmed by 4 bases and J by 0 bases, leaving 12 bases between them. CDR3 in DNA: TGTGCCAGCAGCTCCCCCGGGGTCCTGAACACTGAAGCTTTCTTT. The encoded protein is CASSSPGVLNTEAFF. Complete variable domain (other parts from reference TRBV13 and TRBJ1-1): AAGVIQSPRHLIKEKRETATLKCYPIPRHDTVYWYQQGPGQDPQFLISFYEKMQSDKGSIPDRFSAQQFSDYHSELNMSSLELGDSALYFCASSSPGVLNTEAFFGQGTRLTVV.

V usage is TRBV12-3 or TRBV12-4 and J usage is TRBJ1-4; D possibly corresponds to TRBD1 (6 bases). The CDR3 length is 14 residues. Trimming took off 6 bases at V and 8 bases at J, with 16 bases between the two ends. CDR3 sequence: CASRKTGTGEKLFF. The CDR3 nucleotides are TGTGCCAGCAGAAAAACAGGGACTGGGGAAAAACTGTTTTTT.

This rearrangement joins TRBV28 to TRBJ2-2; D is unresolved. The CDR3 has 13 residues. Trimming pared 8 bases from V and 4 bases from J, leaving 11 bases between. From germline, CDR1 is MDHEN and CDR2 SYDVKM. The DNA of the CDR3 is TGTGCCAGCGGGCTGGGTGCCACCGGGGAGCTGTTTTTT. Its translation: CASGLGATGELFF.

This clonotype was observed a handful of times. The rearrangement joins TRBV12-3 or TRBV12-4 to TRBJ2-3; TRBD2 matches at 8 bases. V lost 1 base and J lost 5; bases outside the gene matches: 8. This CDR3 comprises 16 residues. For the CDR3, the DNA is TGTGCCAGCAGTTTAGGAAGGCGGGGGGCAGAAGATACGCAGTATTTT. Its translation: CASSLGRRGAEDTQYF.

This clonotype was seen a few times. V usage is TRBV12-3 or TRBV12-4 and J usage is TRBJ1-4; the D is unclear. The CDR3 spans 14 residues. The germline V and J ends were trimmed by 6 bases and 8 bases, with 16 bases remaining between them. CDR3 sequence: CASSPGHRREKLFF. In DNA, the CDR3 is TGTGCCAGCAGCCCGGGTCACCGAAGGGAAAAACTGTTTTTT.

This clonotype has more than one count but fewer than ten. The rearrangement joins TRBV11-3 to TRBJ2-5, with 8 bases fitting TRBD1. Unmatched junction bases numbered 5, after V lost 0 bases and J lost 2 bases. The CDR3 runs to 16 residues. CDR1 and CDR2 from the germline V gene are SGHNT and YENEEA. CDR3: CASSLDSTGGQETQYF. The CDR3, as DNA: TGTGCCAGCAGCTTAGATTCTACAGGGGGGCAAGAGACCCAGTACTTC.